This TCR beta chain emerged from a study of CD8+CD57+ T cells in acquired aplastic anemia. The CDR3 extends over 14 amino acids. Trimming cost V 9 bases and J 0 bases, with 13 bases left between them. Germline CDR1 SGHTA, CDR2 FQGTGA. All patients picked for sequencing had shown, by flow cytometry, an expansion of CD8+CD57+ cells. CDR3 and TCR beta VDJ profiling relied on genomic DNA as the template. TCRdb itself ran the reads through MiXCR, one entry per CDR3 protein. The table has around 150,000 distinct CDR3 sequences, 70% to 75% seen once. Material: sorted CD4+, CD8+, or CD8+CD57+ T cells (not recorded which) from PBMCs. The TCR originated in a human donor with aplastic anemia. The V gene is TRBV7-3, the J gene TRBJ2-3; either TRBD1 or TRBD2 may fit D (5 bases each). The CDR3 is CASRGRVSTDTQYF. CDR3 coding DNA: TGTGCCAGTAGGGGACGGGTTAGCACAGATACGCAGTATTTT.